The clone carrying this T cell receptor beta chain showed up just once. V dropped 0 bases and J dropped 0 bases, with 15 bases sitting between them. The CDR3 is made up of 18 amino acids. Germline V lookup: CDR1 LGHDT, CDR2 YNNKEL (reference sequence). Original methodology: From reference gene primer amplification, estimates of nucleated cell counts were derived. Using immunoSEQ multiplex PCR, the repertoire was profiled, and TCRdb retains in-frame clones only, with some absent. The D gene and trimming were derived from the DNA, and the V and J assignments and clone size from that table. The table shows approximately 94,000 clones, with 80% to 95% occurring only once. This sample stems from a study of blood T cell repertoires in COVID-19.

The sample taken for sequencing was peripheral blood. This clonotype originated in a woman aged 45-65 years in a cohort sampled during active COVID-19. The gene calls are TRBV3-1 (or the pseudogene TRBV3-2) and TRBJ1-3; D ambiguous. CDR3 DNA sequence: TGTGCCAGCAGCCAAGATGGAGTGCTCCAAAGCTCTGGAAACACCATATATTTT. This sequence encodes CASSQDGVLQSSGNTIYF.